There are a few counts of the clone carrying this T cell receptor (beta chain). Its specificity is unknown. These data belong to a study of CD8 T cells in ankylosing spondylitis. Each CDR3 protein is one row after TCRdb ran MiXCR on the 5' RACE reads. The sample holds about 100,000 distinct CDR3 sequences; more than 20% are singletons and the top ten take about 12%. Study-level findings and limits: Blood from ankylosing spondylitis patients appeared to carry a characteristic roughly 8-variant TCR beta motif.

The CDR3 length is 13 residues. V shed 6 bases and J shed 6 bases, with 11 bases lying between them. The receptor comes from a male donor with ankylosing spondylitis. Sequenced sample: synovial fluid, either unsorted or a sorted T cell fraction (not recorded which). This chain uses TRBV12-3 or TRBV12-4 with TRBJ2-2; D gene unclear. As DNA, the CDR3 is TGTGCCAGCAGCTCCTCCCCATCCGGGGAGCTGTTTTTT. Amino acid sequence: CASSSSPSGELFF.